Presented here are 10 T cell receptor beta chains from one specimen sequenced in a study of siplizumab effects on memory and regulatory T cells. The data were produced by immunoSEQ multiplex PCR, yet TCRdb's version contains in-frame clones alone and is incomplete. Of 110,000 or so clones listed, under 95% are singletons. Sequenced material: CD4+ T cells sorted from blood. These receptor sequences come from a human donor in good health.

This clone was counted between two and nine times. The V gene is TRBV6-5, the J gene TRBJ1-2, with 9 nucleotides matching TRBD1. The CDR3 sequence is 15 residues long. Germline V CDR1 and CDR2: MNHEY, SVGAGI. The trim removed 7 bases at V and 5 bases at J, leaving 11 bases unmatched. The CDR3 DNA reads as TGTGCCAGCATGAAAGGACAGGGGATGGGATATGGCTACACCTTC. Protein sequence: CASMKGQGMGYGYTF.

The CDR3 protein is CASRYRGGTEAFF. The CDR3, as DNA: TGTGCCAGCAGATACAGGGGAGGAACTGAAGCTTTCTTT. This chain links TRBV6-5 with TRBJ1-1; 7 bases line up with TRBD1. The germline gives CDR1 MNHEY, CDR2 SVGAGI. J gave up 5 bases and V 6 bases, and 6 bases lay outside the gene matches. This CDR3 has 13 amino acids.

The chain is built from TRBV4-2 and TRBJ1-1, with 12 bases fitting TRBD1. The germline V gene has CDR1 LGHNA and CDR2 YNFKEQ. J lost 6 bases, V lost 4 bases, and 6 bases had no gene match. The CDR3 has 15 residues. The DNA of the CDR3 is TGTGCCAGCAGCCGACCCGGGACAGGGGGCCCTGAAGCTTTCTTT. Protein product: CASSRPGTGGPEAFF.

The J gene is TRBJ2-7, the V gene TRBV7-2; perhaps TRBD2 as D (5 bases). This CDR3 has 11 residues. Deletions cut 5 bases from V and 3 bases from J, with 5 bases between. The germline V gene encodes CDR1 SGHTA and CDR2 FQGNSA. The CDR3 nucleotides are TGTGCCAGCAGCCGGGACTACGAGCAGTACTTC. Amino acid sequence: CASSRDYEQYF.

The chain recombines TRBV29-1 with TRBJ2-7; D is tentatively TRBD1 or TRBD2 (5 bases each). Trimming stripped 4 bases from V and 0 bases from J, with 13 bases between. CDR3 size: 14 residues. Germline assignment: CDR1 SQVTM and CDR2 ANQGSEA. As DNA, the CDR3 is TGCAGCGTTGTATCCCGGGACGGCTCCTACGAGCAGTACTTC. Translating gives CSVVSRDGSYEQYF.

The chain uses TRBV28 and TRBJ1-5, with TRBD1 as a possible D gene (6 bases). The CDR3 extends over 13 amino acids. The germline V gene encodes CDR1 MDHEN and CDR2 SYDVKM. V shed 5 bases and J shed 3 bases, with 8 bases lying between them. For the CDR3, the DNA is TGTGCCAGCAGTGGACAGAACAATCAGCCCCAGCATTTT. Encoded protein: CASSGQNNQPQHF.

This chain uses TRBV18 with TRBJ1-1; 10 bases agree with TRBD1. The ends lost 6 bases at V and 4 bases at J; junction bases unmatched: 5. This CDR3 has 14 amino acids. Germline-derived CDR1 and CDR2 are KGHSH and LQKENI. This chain's CDR3 is CASSGQGPLTEAFF. Written as DNA, the CDR3 is TGTGCCAGCTCGGGACAGGGGCCCCTCACTGAAGCTTTCTTT.

The sample holds one count of this clone. The chain combines TRBV6-1 with TRBJ1-1, with D unresolved. V was pared by 7 bases and J by 1 base, with 10 bases between. The V gene's germline CDR1 is MNHNS and CDR2 SASEGT. The CDR3 runs 13 residues. This CDR3 is CASIFAGNTEAFF. In DNA form, the CDR3 reads TGTGCCAGCATCTTCGCGGGGAACACTGAAGCTTTCTTT.

CDR3 sequence reads: CASSSRLAGALNFRNEQFF. The CDR3 bases are TGCGCCAGCAGCTCCCGACTAGCGGGGGCGTTAAACTTCCGGAATGAGCAGTTCTTC. V is TRBV5-1 and J is TRBJ2-1, with TRBD2 matching over 12 bases. Unmatched junction bases numbered 17, after V lost 3 bases and J lost 7 bases. Germline V gene lookup returns CDR1 SGHRS and CDR2 YFSETQ. The CDR3 spans 19 residues. Full variable domain (remainder filled in from reference TRBV5-1 and TRBJ2-1): KAGVTQTPRYLIKTRGQQVTLSCSPISGHRSVSWYQQTPGQGLQFLFEYFSETQRNKGNFPGRFSGRQFSNSRSEMNVSTLELGDSALYLCASSSRLAGALNFRNEQFFGPGTRLTVL.

The CDR3 DNA follows: TGTGCCAGCAGCCAAGACACAGGAGTAGGGAATGAAAAACTGTTTTTT. It translates to CASSQDTGVGNEKLFF. This chain links TRBV14 with TRBJ1-4; weak D call: TRBD1 (5 bases). CDR3 length: 16 amino acids. Germline V CDR1 and CDR2: SGHDN, FVKESK. The V end was cut by 0 bases, the J end by 5 bases, with 13 bases between.